A single T cell receptor (beta chain) is shown here with its context. Its target antigen remains unknown. One base away there is no much larger clone; base qualities are not given. This sample is part of a study of identical twins (dated by TCRdb to about 2016). About the investigation overall: TCR alpha and beta repertoires from monozygotic twins, unrelated adults of various ages and cord blood were deep-sequenced to test whether fetal clonotypes persist. To rule out contamination, replicate twin experiments were performed at different times with different library preparation protocols. Summary of the overall study and its limitations: Abundant cord blood beta clonotypes carried fewer insertions; young adult naive repertoires showed a weaker similar trend, while memory repertoires showed none. Out-of-frame TCR alpha sharing in monozygotic twins was systematically underestimated by recombination models, whereas sharing between unrelated individuals was in agreement with the recombination models. Because the same donors could not be followed over many years, the conclusions relied on cross-sectional statistical analysis. A weaker excess of twin sharing was found in beta out-of-frame sequences because the signal-to-noise ratio was lowered by fewer shared sequences. Zero-insertion analyses could be partly confounded by invariant T cells such as MAIT and iNKT, although diverse VJ usage argued against such confounding for most clonotypes. Compared with coincidental sharing between unrelated individuals, out-of-frame TCR alpha sequences shared between twins showed an excess of sequences with low generation probability.

The germline V gene supplies CDR1 SNHLY and CDR2 FYNNEI. Including the terminal cysteine and phenylalanine, the CDR3 comprises 14 residues. Of all the DNA, just the CDR3 is kept, 42 bases in frame from base 1. Germline trimming amounts to 6 bases on V and 5 bases on J, with 9 as the count of junction bases outside the gene matches. The library was made by 5' RACE. Reads for this sample came from an Illumina HiSeq 2000. Template switching introduced a universal primer binding site; the final cDNA contained a unique molecular identifier, enabling accurate counting of TCR cDNA molecules. Specific primers in the conserved constant-segment region were used to synthesize first-strand cDNA for TCR alpha and beta chains. To control for contamination, each cDNA library was double barcoded with a SMART-Mk sample barcode plus Illumina barcodes. TruSeq adapter sequences along with Illumina sample barcodes were introduced in two successive PCR steps. The Illumina HiSeq platform was used with custom primers to sequence TCR alpha and beta cDNA libraries. Under the source paper's analysis protocol: Unique molecular identifiers were extracted from raw reads with MiGEC, and CDR3 positions were determined with MiXCR. For each individual, recombination models were inferred using an EM algorithm with the repgenHMM and IGoR tools. The tcR package in R was used for shared clonotype analysis, with sharing normalized by the product of cloneset sizes. Out-of-frame nonproductive sequences were analyzed to study raw recombination free of thymic and clonal selection effects. TCRdb reanalyzed the raw reads on its own, using fastp at Q25 for trimming and MiXCR for clone calling, and kept in-frame beta chains. Under each unique CDR3 protein, matching rows form one entry showing the most common genes and DNA. These V and J calls derive from TCRdb rather than the authors' analysis. A total of 240,000 or so distinct CDR3 sequences appear in this sample, over 9.5% of them only once. Together, the top ten hold 9% to 10% of the sample.

All donors were healthy Caucasians. Miltenyi CD45RO+ enrichment and human naive T-cell isolation kits were used to isolate memory (CD45RO+) and naive T cells from PBMC. Rearrangement joined TRBV2 to TRBJ2-5, with 7 junctional bases fitting TRBD2. The sequence was collected from a man aged 50-60 years in good health. The sample was memory T cells sorted from blood. The label giving this sample's cell subset or site can be read as: CD45RO+ enriched T cells. The DNA sequence is TGTGCCAGCAGAGGGACGGGAGGAGGCGAGACCCAGTACTTC. Protein translation: CASRGTGGGETQYF.